This T cell receptor beta chain was retrieved from a study of CD8+CD57+ T cells in acquired aplastic anemia. At the level of the study: Mean DNA quantity obtained from sorted CD4+ and CD8+ cells was about 3 ug. Study results and caveats: Patients and controls shared some 30 CD8+ CDR3 sequences, highly expressed in patients. Patient and control CD8+ Simpson's diversity was not significantly different.

A word on this clonotype: No antigen is known for it.

Genomic DNA templated the TCR beta VDJ and CDR3 profiling. MiXCR, applied by TCRdb to the reads, yields one record per CDR3 protein. The sample carries 180,000 or so distinct CDR3 sequences, around 63% recorded once. Germline V gene lookup returns CDR1 SGHTS and CDR2 YDEGEE. After removal of 4 bases from V and 4 bases from J, the junction contained 5 bases not matched to a gene. The CDR3 has 15 amino acids. All patients picked for sequencing had shown, by flow cytometry, an expansion of CD8+CD57+ cells. Severe acquired aplastic anemia was the diagnosis recorded for all patients. The clonotype was recovered from a human donor with aplastic anemia. Sequencing was performed on sorted CD4+, CD8+, or CD8+CD57+ T cells (not recorded which) from PBMCs. The rearrangement uses TRBV5-8 and TRBJ2-5; 12 bases fit TRBD1. CDR3 sequence (DNA): TGTGCCAGCAGCCCGGGACAGGGGGCGGGAGAGACCCAGTACTTC. Protein product: CASSPGQGAGETQYF.